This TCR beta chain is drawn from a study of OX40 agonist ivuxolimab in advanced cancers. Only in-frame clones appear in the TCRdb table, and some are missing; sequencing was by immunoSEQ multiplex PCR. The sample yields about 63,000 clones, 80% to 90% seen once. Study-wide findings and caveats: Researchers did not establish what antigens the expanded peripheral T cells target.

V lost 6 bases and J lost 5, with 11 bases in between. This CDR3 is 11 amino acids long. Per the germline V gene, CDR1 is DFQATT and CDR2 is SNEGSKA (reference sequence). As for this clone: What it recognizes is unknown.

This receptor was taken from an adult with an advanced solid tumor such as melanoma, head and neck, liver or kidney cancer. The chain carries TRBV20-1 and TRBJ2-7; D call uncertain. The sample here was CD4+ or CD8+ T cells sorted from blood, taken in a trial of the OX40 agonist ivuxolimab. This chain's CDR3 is CSAAALDEQYF. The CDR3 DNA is TGCAGTGCGGCTGCTTTGGACGAGCAGTACTTC.